This T cell receptor beta chain was obtained from a study of cytomegalovirus exposure and HLA in healthy donors. Study overall: The same platform as the 666 first-cohort repertoires was used for the 130 or so validation repertoires, a later analysis reported. Study outcomes and limitations: Within the approximately 130 validation repertoires, first-cohort TCR clusters tended to co-occur, according to a later analysis.

Produced via immunoSEQ multiplex PCR; TCRdb's table is partial and in-frame only. The repertoire holds 280,000 or so clones, with 88% as singletons. This clone occurred once. Its antigen is as yet unknown. The donors were part of the validation cohort of 95 to 150 subjects. That cohort was separate from the first cohort, which comprised under 700 subjects. This receptor was identified in a woman between 18 and 30 years old in good health and CMV-seronegative. Sequenced sample: PBMCs.

The CDR3: CAGQLAGGPEETQYF. The DNA for the CDR3 is TGCGCCGGACAATTAGCGGGAGGGCCGGAAGAGACCCAGTACTTC. The gene calls are TRBV5-1 and TRBJ2-5; 11 bases agree with TRBD2. V was clipped by 10 bases and J by 3 bases; unmatched bases: 11. The CDR3 has 15 amino acids. Germline V gene lookup returns CDR1 SGHRS and CDR2 YFSETQ.